Below, 7 T cell receptor beta chains from the same sample are listed, as sequenced in a study of identical twins. From the 5' RACE reads, TCRdb called clonotypes with MiXCR, one entry per CDR3 protein. The data contain fewer than 250,000 distinct CDR3 sequences, approximately 9% of them seen just once; the ten biggest clones take up around 5.1%. Sequenced sample: memory (CD45RO+) T cells sorted from blood. Receptors originate from a young woman in good health.

This clonotype came up a few times. This chain connects TRBV6-2 or TRBV6-3 to TRBJ2-1; 14 nucleotides agree with TRBD2. Unmatched junction bases numbered 5, after V lost 4 bases and J lost 9 bases. CDR1 MNHEY and CDR2 SVGEGT come from the germline V gene. The CDR3 length is 15 residues. Here the CDR3 DNA reads TGTGCCAGCAGTTTCCGGACTAGCGGGAGGTCTGAGCAGTTCTTC. Translating it yields CASSFRTSGRSEQFF.

This clonotype has just a few counts. The chain employs TRBV10-3 and TRBJ1-3; D perhaps matches TRBD1 (5 bases). The V gene's germline CDR1 is ENHRY and CDR2 SYGVKD. The CDR3 has 13 amino acids. The V gene lost 7 bases and the J gene lost 4 bases, with 11 bases spanning the gap. CDR3 in amino acids: CAINQGSGNTIYF. The CDR3 DNA follows: TGTGCCATCAACCAGGGCTCAGGAAACACCATATATTTT.

The V call is TRBV20-1, the J call TRBJ1-6, with D unclear. CDR3 length equals 12 residues. The germline V gene encodes CDR1 DFQATT and CDR2 SNEGSKA (reference sequence). The germline V and J ends were trimmed by 2 bases and 7 bases, with 6 bases remaining between them. This CDR3 is CSARSWNSPLHF. CDR3 sequence (DNA): TGCAGTGCTAGATCTTGGAATTCACCCCTCCACTTT.

This clonotype was counted only a few times. This rearrangement joins TRBV4-2 to TRBJ2-3; TRBD2 matches at 9 bases. V shed 0 bases and J 7 bases; nucleotides not matched to a gene: 20. The CDR3 runs to 20 residues. Germline V gene data show CDR1 as LGHNA and CDR2 as YNFKEQ. The chain's CDR3 is CASSQDFGAGRGGPIYTQYF. The CDR3 nucleotides read TGTGCCAGCAGCCAAGATTTTGGTGCCGGGCGGGGGGGGCCCATATATACGCAGTATTTT.

The CDR3 nucleotides are TGTGCCAGCAGTTCAGGGCAGAGCCCATACGAGCAGTACTTC. Translating gives CASSSGQSPYEQYF. This rearrangement joins TRBV27 to TRBJ2-7, with a possible D match to TRBD1 (5 bases). Trimming pared 4 bases from V and 4 bases from J, leaving 14 bases between. This CDR3 has 14 residues. Germline assignment: CDR1 MNHEY and CDR2 SMNVEV (reference sequence).

The V and J genes are TRBV18 and TRBJ2-3; D not certain. The V end was cut by 4 bases, the J end by 0 bases, with 5 bases between. There are 13 residues in the CDR3. Germline V gene sequence: CDR1 KGHSH, CDR2 LQKENI. The chain's CDR3 is CASSLVSTDTQYF. CDR3 DNA: TGTGCCAGCTCACTGGTGAGCACAGATACGCAGTATTTT. Looking up the rest from reference TRBV18 and TRBJ2-3 gives the full variable domain: NAGVMQNPRHLVRRRGQEARLRCSPMKGHSHVYWYRQLPEEGLKFMVYLQKENIIDESGMPKERFSAEFPKEGPSILRIQQVVRGDSAAYFCASSLVSTDTQYFGPGTRLTVL.

This clonotype was counted a few times. The DNA of the CDR3 is TGTGCCAGCAGTCCAACAACCTACGAGCAGTACTTC. This codes for CASSPTTYEQYF. The chain couples TRBV6-5 to TRBJ2-7; the D is unclear. The V end was cut by 5 bases, the J end by 2 bases, with 7 bases between. This CDR3 comprises 12 residues. The germline V gene has CDR1 MNHEY and CDR2 SVGAGI.